This passage covers 17 T cell receptor beta chains from one sample sequenced in a study of cytomegalovirus exposure and HLA in healthy donors. In the PCR, 60 Vbeta and 13 Jbeta primers were used. Sequenced by immunoSEQ multiplex PCR; TCRdb stores in-frame clones only, minus some. Altogether fewer than 150,000 clones are present, 60% to 80% being singletons, with the ten largest covering 2% to 2.5%. The sequenced sample consisted of PBMCs. The receptors come from a man between 25 and 39 years old in good health and CMV-seronegative.

This clone appeared once. The rearrangement uses TRBV19 and TRBJ2-1; D possibly corresponds to TRBD2 (6 bases). Looked up from germline, CDR1 is LNHDA and CDR2 is SQIVND (reference sequence). V gave up 1 base and J gave up 2 bases, with 12 bases separating them. The CDR3 spans 16 residues. CDR3 bases: TGTGCCAGTAGTATAGGCCTAGCGCCAACCTACAATGAGCAGTTCTTC. It translates to CASSIGLAPTYNEQFF.

The rearrangement uses TRBV9 and TRBJ2-5; 11 nucleotides line up with TRBD2. J gave up 5 bases and V 0 bases, and 12 bases lay outside the gene matches. The CDR3 length is 18 residues. Germline assignment: CDR1 SGDLS and CDR2 YYNGEE. The CDR3 sequence: CASSVVLRLAGGEETQYF. The CDR3 bases are TGTGCCAGCAGCGTAGTATTGAGGCTAGCGGGAGGAGAGGAGACCCAGTACTTC.

This clone was seen just once. This sequence joins TRBV9 and TRBJ2-5; D perhaps matches TRBD2 (6 bases). Germline CDR1 SGDLS, CDR2 YYNGEE. This CDR3 is 16 amino acids long. V shed 4 bases and J shed 2 bases, with 18 bases lying between them. The CDR3 loop reads CASSLIGGLSQETQYF. The CDR3 DNA sequence: TGTGCCAGCAGCCTTATCGGGGGACTGTCACAAGAGACCCAGTACTTC.

The V gene is TRBV6-1, the J gene TRBJ2-7; TRBD1 matches 9 bases. The CDR3 has 14 residues. J lost 5 bases, V lost 0 bases, and 2 bases had no gene match. CDR1 and CDR2 from the germline V gene are MNHNS and SASEGT. CDR3 nucleotides: TGTGCCAGCAGTGAAGCGGGGGACAGGGACGAGCAGTACTTC. This gives the protein CASSEAGDRDEQYF.

Written as DNA, the CDR3 is TGTGCCAGCAGGGTAACAGGGGCCTCTGGAAACACCATATATTTT. Amino acid sequence: CASRVTGASGNTIYF. V and J are TRBV6-1 and TRBJ1-3, with TRBD1 matching over 7 bases. The CDR3 extends over 15 amino acids. V trimming: 6 bases; J trimming: 0 bases; junction bases outside the gene matches: 5. CDR1 and CDR2 (germline): MNHNS, SASEGT.

The chain has TRBV29-1 and TRBJ2-5, with D perhaps TRBD1 (5 bases). V lost 8 bases to trimming and J lost 1 base, with 11 bases between them. The CDR3 runs 12 residues. Germline-derived CDR1 and CDR2 are SQVTM and ANQGSEA. The CDR3 protein is CSHRQGQETQYF. As DNA, the CDR3 is TGCAGCCATCGGCAGGGCCAAGAGACCCAGTACTTC.

V usage is TRBV4-1 and J usage is TRBJ1-5, with TRBD1 as a possible D gene (6 bases). This CDR3 spans 14 amino acids. The V gene's germline CDR1 is MGHRA and CDR2 YSYEKL. The V gene lost 2 bases and the J gene lost 4 bases, with 9 bases spanning the gap. The CDR3 nucleotides are TGCGCCAGCAGCCAACAGGGGAGAAATCAGCCCCAGCATTTT. Amino acid sequence: CASSQQGRNQPQHF.

This clone turned up a few times. The V gene is TRBV10-1, the J gene TRBJ1-5; 10 nucleotides agree with TRBD1. From germline, CDR1 is WNHNN and CDR2 SYGVQD (reference sequence). This CDR3 spans 19 amino acids. With V trimmed by 2 bases and J by 0 bases, 10 bases remained unmatched. The CDR3 loop reads CASSEPRTGGRVSNQPQHF. The DNA of the CDR3 is TGCGCCAGCAGTGAGCCGCGGACAGGGGGTCGAGTTAGCAATCAGCCCCAGCATTTT.

The chain couples TRBV30 to TRBJ2-1, with 9 bases lining up with TRBD1. The junction had 11 bases not matched to a gene; V was cut back by 5 bases and J by 3 bases. The CDR3 spans 16 residues. Germline CDR1 GTSNPN, CDR2 SVGIG (reference sequence). CDR3 protein: CAWDRTQGAYYNEQFF. Written as DNA, the CDR3 is TGTGCCTGGGATAGAACACAGGGGGCCTACTACAATGAGCAGTTCTTC. The entire variable domain, with the rest obtained from reference TRBV30 and TRBJ2-1, is as follows: SQTIHQWPATLVQPVGSPLSLECTVEGTSNPNLYWYRQAAGRGLQLLFYSVGIGQISSEVPQNLSASRPQDRQFILSSKKLLLSDSGFYLCAWDRTQGAYYNEQFFGPGTRLTVL.

The rearrangement links TRBV7-2 to TRBJ2-7; perhaps D is TRBD1 or TRBD2 (6 bases each). The germline CDR1 and CDR2 sequences are SGHTA and FQGNSA. With 5 bases removed from V and 4 bases from J, the gap between germline ends came to 18 bases. The CDR3 has 15 amino acids. The CDR3 protein is CASSLGGGNEYEQYF. The CDR3 DNA is TGTGCCAGCAGCCTAGGAGGGGGAAATGAATACGAGCAGTACTTC. The full variable domain, completed using reference TRBV7-2 and TRBJ2-7, is GAGVSQSPSNKVTEKGKDVELRCDPISGHTALYWYRQSLGQGLEFLIYFQGNSAPDKSGLPSDRFSAERTGGSVSTLTIQRTQQEDSAVYLCASSLGGGNEYEQYFGPGTRLTVT.

The chain couples TRBV30 to TRBJ2-4; TRBD2 agrees at 8 bases. The V and J ends lost 0 bases and 6 bases, in that order; junction bases with no gene match: 7. This CDR3 contains 15 residues. CDR1 and CDR2 from the germline V gene are GTSNPN and SVGIG (reference sequence). In DNA form, the CDR3 reads TGTGCCTGGAGTGTTCCTCCGGGAGGGCCAAACATTCAGTACTTC. Translating it yields CAWSVPPGGPNIQYF.

The chain combines TRBV7-9 with TRBJ2-1; 8 nucleotides line up with TRBD2. J was trimmed by 0 bases and V by 7 bases; bases with no gene match: 14. The CDR3 extends over 18 amino acids. Germline V gene lookup returns CDR1 SEHNR and CDR2 FQNEAQ (reference sequence). The CDR3 nucleotides read TGTGCCAGCATCACCCGGGGGGTAGCGGGAATCTCCTACAATGAGCAGTTCTTC. This sequence encodes CASITRGVAGISYNEQFF.

This clone was counted only a few times. The rearrangement links TRBV6-5 to TRBJ2-7; 9 nucleotides align to TRBD2. With V trimmed by 2 bases and J by 4 bases, 3 bases remained unmatched. The CDR3 covers 14 residues. The V gene's germline CDR1 is MNHEY and CDR2 SVGAGI. CDR3 in DNA: TGTGCCAGCAGTTACGGGACTAGCAGTTACGAGCAGTACTTC. This encodes CASSYGTSSYEQYF.

The rearrangement joins TRBV18 to TRBJ2-2, with 9 bases identical to TRBD1. With V trimmed by 5 bases and J by 4 bases, 8 bases remained unmatched. This CDR3 comprises 16 residues. In germline, CDR1 is KGHSH, CDR2 LQKENI. CDR3 sequence: CASSARQGVGTGELFF. DNA for the CDR3: TGTGCCAGCTCAGCTCGACAGGGGGTCGGCACCGGGGAGCTGTTTTTT.

This clone has just a few counts. V usage is TRBV5-6 and J usage is TRBJ2-3, with 7 bases aligning to TRBD2. The J segment lost 0 bases and the V segment lost 0 bases, leaving 7 bases of the junction unmatched. The V gene's germline CDR1 is SGHDT and CDR2 YYEEEE. The CDR3 length is 17 residues. DNA for the CDR3: TGTGCCAGCAGCTTGGAGCTAGCGGTGTCTAGCACAGATACGCAGTATTTT. Protein sequence: CASSLELAVSSTDTQYF.

The chain uses TRBV11-2 and TRBJ2-1; D may be TRBD2 (5 bases). Germline V gene sequence: CDR1 SGHAT, CDR2 FQNNGV. The CDR3 spans 16 residues. V gave up 1 base and J gave up 4 bases, with 14 bases separating them. Here the CDR3 reads CASSLGGYGVYNEQFF. The CDR3 DNA reads TGTGCCAGCAGCTTAGGAGGGTATGGGGTATACAATGAGCAGTTCTTC. Together with reference TRBV11-2 and TRBJ2-1, the CDR3 gives the full variable domain: EAGVAQSPRYKIIEKRQSVAFWCNPISGHATLYWYQQILGQGPKLLIQFQNNGVVDDSQLPKDRFSAERLKGVDSTLKIQPAKLEDSAVYLCASSLGGYGVYNEQFFGPGTRLTVL.

The chain uses TRBV6-6 and TRBJ2-2; D possibly corresponds to TRBD2 (5 bases). Trimming took off 6 bases at V and 1 base at J, with 12 bases between the two ends. The CDR3 runs 15 residues. CDR1 and CDR2 (germline): MNHNY, SVGAGI (reference sequence). The CDR3 region is CASRDSQKNTGELFF. CDR3 in DNA: TGTGCCAGCAGGGACTCTCAGAAGAACACCGGGGAGCTGTTTTTT.